The 25 T cell receptor beta chains given below trace back to one sample, sequenced in a study of T cell responses to AZD1222 COVID-19 vaccine. Using immunoSEQ multiplex PCR, the repertoire was profiled, and TCRdb retains in-frame clones only, with some absent. Of about 140,000 clones listed, approximately 90% were seen once; the top ten hold 5.5%. Specimen: peripheral blood, collected on day 0 of AZD1222 vaccination. These receptors were taken from an adult in good health.

This clone has a single count. J is TRBJ2-2 and V is TRBV30, with 9 bases fitting TRBD1. Losses at the gene ends were 7 bases for V and 5 bases for J; bases not matched to a gene: 14. The CDR3 sequence is 16 residues long. Germline V gene lookup returns CDR1 GTSNPN and CDR2 SVGIG (reference sequence). The CDR3 DNA reads TGTGCCTTTACGGAAGGACAGGGGCTTATAACCGGGGAGCTGTTTTTT. It is translated as CAFTEGQGLITGELFF.

The chain employs TRBV11-3 and TRBJ2-2; 8 bases are a match to TRBD2. Losses at the gene ends were 5 bases for V and 4 bases for J; bases not matched to a gene: 6. The CDR3 extends over 15 amino acids. The germline V gene has CDR1 SGHNT and CDR2 YENEEA. The CDR3 nucleotides are TGTGCCAGCAGCCTCGTAGCGGGAAGCACCGGGGAGCTGTTTTTT. Residues: CASSLVAGSTGELFF.

V is TRBV10-3 and J is TRBJ1-1; a possible D gene is TRBD1 (5 bases). CDR1 and CDR2 from the germline V gene are ENHRY and SYGVKD. V was shortened by 4 bases and J by 7 bases, with 13 bases between the two germline ends. The CDR3 has 13 residues. CDR3 DNA: TGTGCCATCAGTGCGGCGGGGGGGGGTGAAGCTTTCTTT. Amino acid sequence: CAISAAGGGEAFF.

The chain employs TRBV5-1 and TRBJ1-1; D might be TRBD1 (5 bases). V gave up 1 base and J gave up 4 bases, with 11 bases separating them. Looked up from germline, CDR1 is SGHRS and CDR2 is YFSETQ. The CDR3 has 14 amino acids. The CDR3 DNA follows: TGCGCCAGCAGCTTGAGGGGAGATGGCACTGAAGCTTTCTTT. Translated, it gives CASSLRGDGTEAFF.

The rearrangement uses TRBV4-1 and TRBJ2-2; 11 bases fit TRBD2. With V trimmed by 0 bases and J by 4 bases, 1 base remained unmatched. The CDR3 sequence is 16 residues long. Looked up from germline, CDR1 is MGHRA and CDR2 is YSYEKL. The CDR3 protein is CASSQELAGATGELFF. CDR3 nucleotides: TGCGCCAGCAGCCAAGAACTAGCGGGAGCCACCGGGGAGCTGTTTTTT.

The chain carries TRBV11-2 and TRBJ2-5; D possibly corresponds to TRBD2 (5 bases). CDR1 and CDR2 from the germline V gene are SGHAT and FQNNGV. V dropped 4 bases and J dropped 1 base, with 16 bases sitting between them. The CDR3 runs 16 residues. Here the CDR3 reads CASSSGVGGLQETQYF. CDR3 nucleotide sequence: TGTGCCAGCAGCTCCGGGGTCGGCGGCCTCCAAGAGACCCAGTACTTC.

This clone was recorded only once. The CDR3 here is CASPDRGRNTIYF. The DNA for the CDR3 is TGTGCCAGCCCTGACAGGGGGAGAAACACCATATATTTT. The V and J genes are TRBV19 and TRBJ1-3, with TRBD1 identical over 9 bases. Looked up from germline, CDR1 is LNHDA and CDR2 is SQIVND (reference sequence). The CDR3 extends over 13 amino acids. V was clipped by 9 bases and J by 5 bases; unmatched bases: 5.

The CDR3 sequence: CAWSPGGTEAFF. The CDR3 region has the DNA TGTGCCTGGAGTCCAGGGGGAACTGAAGCTTTCTTT. The chain combines TRBV30 with TRBJ1-1; 7 nucleotides align to TRBD1. J lost 5 bases, V lost 2 bases, and 2 bases had no gene match. This CDR3 is 12 amino acids long. Germline V gene sequence: CDR1 GTSNPN, CDR2 SVGIG (reference sequence).

This chain connects TRBV7-2 to TRBJ1-6; 8 positions match TRBD1. The V gene's germline CDR1 is SGHTA and CDR2 FQGNSA. The length of the CDR3 is 14 residues. After removal of 4 bases from V and 9 bases from J, the junction contained 5 bases not matched to a gene. The CDR3 DNA is TGTGCCAGCAGCTCGGGACAGGTTTTTTCACCCCTCCACTTT. Protein sequence: CASSSGQVFSPLHF.

This clone was seen a single time. The rearrangement links TRBV19 to TRBJ2-3, with 10 bases that match TRBD1. The germline gives CDR1 LNHDA, CDR2 SQIVND (reference sequence). The CDR3 totals 16 residues. Trimming took 4 bases from V and 4 from J; bases not matched to a gene: 8. CDR3 loop: CASSTPRDRGSDTQYF. The CDR3 DNA is TGTGCCAGTAGTACCCCCCGGGACAGGGGATCAGATACGCAGTATTTT.

This chain uses TRBV6-6 with TRBJ1-5, with D possibly TRBD1 on 5 matching bases. V lost 5 bases and J 8 bases, leaving 10 bases between the germline ends. CDR3 size: 12 residues. In germline, CDR1 is MNHNY, CDR2 SVGAGI (reference sequence). This chain's CDR3 is CASSLGLEPQHF. In nucleotides, the CDR3 is TGTGCCAGCAGTCTGGGGCTAGAGCCCCAGCATTTT.

The chain employs TRBV23-1 and TRBJ2-7, with D unresolved. TRBV23-1 counts as an open reading frame of uncertain function. The CDR3 extends over 14 amino acids. The germline V and J ends were trimmed by 8 bases and 3 bases, with 17 bases remaining between them. CDR3: CASSQHESNYEQYF. CDR3 coding DNA: TGCGCCAGCTCTCAACATGAGTCCAACTACGAGCAGTACTTC.

The rearrangement uses TRBV19 and TRBJ2-1; D uncertain. The CDR3 extends over 12 amino acids. Germline assignment: CDR1 LNHDA and CDR2 SQIVND (reference sequence). Trimming removed 5 bases from V and 6 bases from J, with 8 bases in between. Here the CDR3 reads CASSPLGNEQFF. The CDR3 coding sequence is TGTGCCAGTAGTCCCCTAGGCAATGAGCAGTTCTTC.

The rearrangement joins TRBV7-9 to TRBJ2-7; TRBD2 matches 8 bases. Trimming removed 4 bases from V and 0 bases from J; junction bases left unmatched: 11. The germline V gene has CDR1 SEHNR and CDR2 FQNEAQ (reference sequence). The CDR3 loop spans 17 amino acids. The CDR3 reads CASSSPNLAGSSYEQYF. CDR3 coding DNA: TGTGCCAGCAGCTCACCTAATCTAGCGGGTAGCTCCTACGAGCAGTACTTC.

This clone has just one count. This chain connects TRBV28 to TRBJ2-7; D is unclear. CDR1 and CDR2 from the germline V gene are MDHEN and SYDVKM. This CDR3 spans 14 amino acids. V was clipped by 3 bases and J by 3 bases, with 12 bases between them. CDR3 protein: CASSFTGVRYEQYF. Written as DNA, the CDR3 is TGTGCCAGCAGTTTTACTGGGGTCCGCTACGAGCAGTACTTC.

The chain is built from TRBV7-9 and TRBJ2-7, with unresolved D. Trimming took off 4 bases at V and 9 bases at J, with 10 bases between the two ends. The CDR3 is made up of 11 amino acids. Per germline, CDR1 SEHNR and CDR2 FQNEAQ (reference sequence). CDR3 in DNA: TGTGCCAGCAGCTCGACCGGGCCGCAGTACTTC. It encodes CASSSTGPQYF.

CDR3 DNA sequence: TGTGCCTGGAGTGTACAAAGTGGAGGTCAGCCCCAGCATTTT. Translating gives CAWSVQSGGQPQHF. The V and J genes are TRBV30 and TRBJ1-5, with D uncertain. Trimming shortened V by 0 bases and J by 6 bases, and 12 bases separated the two germline ends. The CDR3 has 14 amino acids. Germline lookup yields CDR1 GTSNPN and CDR2 SVGIG (reference sequence). Based on the CDR3 plus reference TRBV30 and TRBJ1-5, the full variable domain is SQTIHQWPATLVQPVGSPLSLECTVEGTSNPNLYWYRQAAGRGLQLLFYSVGIGQISSEVPQNLSASRPQDRQFILSSKKLLLSDSGFYLCAWSVQSGGQPQHFGDGTRLSIL.

The rearrangement uses TRBV29-1 and TRBJ2-7, with D tentatively TRBD2 (5 bases). The V end was cut by 4 bases, the J end by 5 bases, with 18 bases between. Germline CDR1 reads SQVTM; CDR2 reads ANQGSEA. CDR3 length equals 14 residues. The CDR3 DNA sequence: TGCAGCGTTGCCCCATGGACGGGGTCGAACGAGCAGTACTTC. This encodes CSVAPWTGSNEQYF.

V is TRBV6-4 and J is TRBJ2-1, with 11 bases fitting TRBD2. Germline-derived CDR1 and CDR2 are MRHNA and SNTAGT. The CDR3 sequence is 14 residues long. The trim removed 4 bases at V and 10 bases at J, leaving 6 bases unmatched. CDR3 amino acids: CASSVLAGESEQFF. The CDR3 DNA follows: TGTGCCAGCAGTGTACTAGCGGGAGAGAGCGAGCAGTTCTTC.

This chain links TRBV28 with TRBJ1-1; 8 nucleotides agree with TRBD1. This CDR3 comprises 15 residues. Germline V lookup: CDR1 MDHEN, CDR2 SYDVKM. V shed 5 bases and J 3 bases; nucleotides not matched to a gene: 8. The CDR3 region is CASSLSRGLDTEAFF. In DNA form, the CDR3 reads TGTGCCAGCAGTCTTTCCAGGGGGCTTGACACTGAAGCTTTCTTT.

This chain uses TRBV15 with TRBJ2-1; D is unclear. The length of the CDR3 is 16 residues. Trimming cost V 0 bases and J 8 bases, with 17 bases left between them. CDR1 is LNHNV and CDR2 is YYDKDF in the germline V gene (reference sequence). The CDR3 loop is CATSRDGSQGRHEQFF. The DNA for the CDR3 is TGTGCCACCAGCAGAGATGGATCTCAAGGTAGACATGAGCAGTTCTTC.

V gene TRBV5-1 combines with J gene TRBJ2-5, with D perhaps assigned TRBD1 or TRBD2 (6 bases each). This CDR3 spans 14 amino acids. Germline V gives CDR1 SGHRS, CDR2 YFSETQ. Trimming removed 4 bases from V and 2 bases from J, with 12 bases in between. CDR3 loop: CASSLGAGQETQYF. As DNA, the CDR3 is TGCGCCAGCAGCCTGGGGGCGGGACAAGAGACCCAGTACTTC.

The chain is built from TRBV4-1 and TRBJ1-6, with TRBD1 matching over 7 bases. CDR3 length: 17 residues. V lost 0 bases to trimming and J lost 2 bases; unmatched junction nucleotides: 4. CDR1 is MGHRA and CDR2 is YSYEKL in the germline V gene. CDR3 protein: CASSQEPDRAYNSPLHF. The DNA of the CDR3 is TGCGCCAGCAGCCAAGAGCCTGACAGGGCCTATAATTCACCCCTCCACTTT.

The chain carries TRBV28 and TRBJ2-2; D is undetermined. The CDR3 is made up of 12 amino acids. Germline values: CDR1 MDHEN, CDR2 SYDVKM. Trimming took off 5 bases at V and 8 bases at J, with 9 bases between the two ends. The CDR3 spells CASSPSSGELFF. CDR3 bases: TGTGCCAGCAGTCCCTCGTCGGGGGAGCTGTTTTTT.

V and J are TRBV27 and TRBJ1-1, with D uncertain. Between the trimmed V and J ends, which lost 5 bases and 1 base, there was a span of 14 bases. This CDR3 has 15 amino acids. Germline V gene sequence: CDR1 MNHEY, CDR2 SMNVEV (reference sequence). CDR3 protein: CASSPRRFKNTEAFF. The CDR3 nucleotides read TGTGCCAGCAGTCCGCGCAGGTTTAAGAACACTGAAGCTTTCTTT.